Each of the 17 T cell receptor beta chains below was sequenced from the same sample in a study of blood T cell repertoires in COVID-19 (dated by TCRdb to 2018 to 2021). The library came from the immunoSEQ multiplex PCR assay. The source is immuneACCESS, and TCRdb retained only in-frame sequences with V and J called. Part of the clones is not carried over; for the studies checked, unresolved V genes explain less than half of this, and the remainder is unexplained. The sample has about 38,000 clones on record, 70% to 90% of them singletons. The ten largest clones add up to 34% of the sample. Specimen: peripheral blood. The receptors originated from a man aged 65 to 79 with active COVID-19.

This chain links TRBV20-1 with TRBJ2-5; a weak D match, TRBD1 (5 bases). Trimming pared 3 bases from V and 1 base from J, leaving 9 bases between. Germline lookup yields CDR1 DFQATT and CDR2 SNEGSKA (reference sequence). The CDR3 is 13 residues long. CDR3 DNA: TGCAGTGCTAGTGGGCAGGGCCAAGAGACCCAGTACTTC. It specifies CSASGQGQETQYF.

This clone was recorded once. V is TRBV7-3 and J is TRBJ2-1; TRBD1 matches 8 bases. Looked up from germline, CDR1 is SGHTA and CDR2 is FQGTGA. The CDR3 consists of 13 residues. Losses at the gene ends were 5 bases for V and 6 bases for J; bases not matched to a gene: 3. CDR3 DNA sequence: TGTGCCAGCAGCCACAGGGGGATCAATGAGCAGTTCTTC. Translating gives CASSHRGINEQFF.

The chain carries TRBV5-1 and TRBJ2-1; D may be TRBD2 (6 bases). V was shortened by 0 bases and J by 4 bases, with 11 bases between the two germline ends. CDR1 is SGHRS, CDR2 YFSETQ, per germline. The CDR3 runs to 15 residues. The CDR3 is CASSLASGTYNEQFF. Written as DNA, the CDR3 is TGCGCCAGCAGCTTGGCCAGTGGGACTTACAATGAGCAGTTCTTC.

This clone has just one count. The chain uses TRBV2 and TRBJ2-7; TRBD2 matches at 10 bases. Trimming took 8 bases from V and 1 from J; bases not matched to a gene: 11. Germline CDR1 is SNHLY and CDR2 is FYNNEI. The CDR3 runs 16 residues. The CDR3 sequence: CASSSGSGRVSYEQYF. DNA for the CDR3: TGTGCCAGCTCCAGCGGGAGCGGGAGGGTGTCCTACGAGCAGTACTTC.

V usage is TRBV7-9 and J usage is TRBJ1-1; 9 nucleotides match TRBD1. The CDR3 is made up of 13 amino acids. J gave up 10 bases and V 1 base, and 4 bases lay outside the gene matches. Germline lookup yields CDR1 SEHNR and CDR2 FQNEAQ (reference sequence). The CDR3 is CASSLVETGGAFF. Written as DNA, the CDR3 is TGTGCCAGCAGCTTAGTTGAGACAGGGGGAGCTTTCTTT.

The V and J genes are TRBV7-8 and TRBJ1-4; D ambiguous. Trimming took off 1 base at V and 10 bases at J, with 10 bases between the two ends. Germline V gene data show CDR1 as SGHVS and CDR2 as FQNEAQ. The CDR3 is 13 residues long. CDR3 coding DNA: TGTGCCAGCAGCTTAGTGGAGATAGGAAAACTGTTTTTT. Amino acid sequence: CASSLVEIGKLFF.

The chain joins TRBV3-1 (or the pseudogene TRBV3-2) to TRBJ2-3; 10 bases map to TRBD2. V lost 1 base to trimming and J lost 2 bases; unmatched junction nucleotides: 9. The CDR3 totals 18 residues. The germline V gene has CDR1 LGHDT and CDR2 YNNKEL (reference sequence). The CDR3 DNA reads TGTGCCAGCAGCCAAGCTTTCAGCGGGGGGGGGTTCACAGATACGCAGTATTTT. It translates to CASSQAFSGGGFTDTQYF.

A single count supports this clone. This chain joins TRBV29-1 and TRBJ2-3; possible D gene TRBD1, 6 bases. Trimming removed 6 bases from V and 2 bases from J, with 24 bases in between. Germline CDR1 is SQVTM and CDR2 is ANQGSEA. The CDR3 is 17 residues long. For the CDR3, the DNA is TGCAGCGTGGTCATCTCAGGCCTCACAGGGATCACAGATACGCAGTATTTT. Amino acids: CSVVISGLTGITDTQYF.

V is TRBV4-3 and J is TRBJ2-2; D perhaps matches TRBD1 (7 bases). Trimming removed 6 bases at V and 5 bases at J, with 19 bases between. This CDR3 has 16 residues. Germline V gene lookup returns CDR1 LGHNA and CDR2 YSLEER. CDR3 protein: CASRGGRGSGTGELFF. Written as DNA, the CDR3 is TGCGCCAGCAGGGGAGGCAGGGGGTCGGGTACCGGGGAGCTGTTTTTT.

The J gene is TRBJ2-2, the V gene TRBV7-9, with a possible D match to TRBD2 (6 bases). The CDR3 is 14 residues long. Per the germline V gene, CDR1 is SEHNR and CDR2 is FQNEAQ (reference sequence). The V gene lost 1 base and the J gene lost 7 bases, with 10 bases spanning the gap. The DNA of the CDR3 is TGTGCCAGCAGCTTAGGACTCGGGAGCGGGGAGCTGTTTTTT. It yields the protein CASSLGLGSGELFF. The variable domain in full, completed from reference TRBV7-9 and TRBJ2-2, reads DTGVSQNPRHKITKRGQNVTFRCDPISEHNRLYWYRQTLGQGPEFLTYFQNEAQLEKSRLLSDRFSAERPKGSFSTLEIQRTEQGDSAMYLCASSLGLGSGELFFGEGSRLTVL.

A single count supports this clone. CDR3 residues: CAWSVLTPSGRAVAYNEQFF. CDR3 nucleotides: TGTGCCTGGAGTGTCCTGACTCCCAGCGGGAGGGCCGTTGCCTACAATGAGCAGTTCTTC. The chain couples TRBV30 to TRBJ2-1; 10 bases agree with TRBD2. Looked up from germline, CDR1 is GTSNPN and CDR2 is SVGIG (reference sequence). V shed 0 bases and J 2 bases; nucleotides not matched to a gene: 16. The CDR3 totals 20 residues.

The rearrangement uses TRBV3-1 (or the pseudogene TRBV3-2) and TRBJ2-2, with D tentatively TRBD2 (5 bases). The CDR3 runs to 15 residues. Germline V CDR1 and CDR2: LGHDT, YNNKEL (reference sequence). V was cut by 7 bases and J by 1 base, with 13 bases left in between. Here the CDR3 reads CASTFQRGNTGELFF. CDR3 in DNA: TGTGCCAGCACCTTTCAACGGGGGAACACCGGGGAGCTGTTTTTT.

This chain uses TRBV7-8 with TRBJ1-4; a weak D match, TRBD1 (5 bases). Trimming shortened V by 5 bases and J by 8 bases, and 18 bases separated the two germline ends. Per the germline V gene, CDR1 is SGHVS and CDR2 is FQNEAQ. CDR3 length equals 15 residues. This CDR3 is CASSSGGRAWEKLFF. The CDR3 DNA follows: TGTGCCAGCAGCAGCGGGGGGAGGGCTTGGGAAAAACTGTTTTTT. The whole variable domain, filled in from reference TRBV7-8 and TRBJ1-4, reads GAGVSQSPRYKVAKRGQDVALRCDPISGHVSLFWYQQALGQGPEFLTYFQNEAQLDKSGLPSDRFFAERPEGSVSTLKIQRTQQEDSAVYLCASSSGGRAWEKLFFGSGTQLSVL.

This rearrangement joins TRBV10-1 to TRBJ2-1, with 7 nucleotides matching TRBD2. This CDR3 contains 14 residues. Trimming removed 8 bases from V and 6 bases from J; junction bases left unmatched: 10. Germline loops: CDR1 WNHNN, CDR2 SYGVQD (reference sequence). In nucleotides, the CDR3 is TGCGCCAGCCCCCTAGCGGAGGGGTTCAATGAGCAGTTCTTC. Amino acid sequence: CASPLAEGFNEQFF.

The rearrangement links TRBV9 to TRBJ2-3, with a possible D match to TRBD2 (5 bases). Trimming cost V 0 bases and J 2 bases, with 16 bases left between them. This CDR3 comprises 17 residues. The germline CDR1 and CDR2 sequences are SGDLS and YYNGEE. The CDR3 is CASSVDVGVLPTDTQYF. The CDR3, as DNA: TGTGCCAGCAGCGTAGATGTCGGGGTCCTACCCACAGATACGCAGTATTTT.

Written as DNA, the CDR3 is TGTGCCAGCAGTCAGGGGGGCCGTCCAGATACGCAGTATTTT. It yields the protein CASSQGGRPDTQYF. This chain uses TRBV28 with TRBJ2-3; D may be TRBD1 (7 bases). This CDR3 has 14 residues. Trimming pared 5 bases from V and 4 bases from J, leaving 13 bases between. Germline loops: CDR1 MDHEN, CDR2 SYDVKM.

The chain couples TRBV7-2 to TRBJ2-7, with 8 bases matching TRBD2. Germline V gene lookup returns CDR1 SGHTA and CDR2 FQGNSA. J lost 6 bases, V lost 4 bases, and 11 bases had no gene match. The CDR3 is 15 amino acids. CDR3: CASSSNPRAGGEQYF. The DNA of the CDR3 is TGTGCCAGCAGCTCTAACCCGAGGGCGGGAGGCGAGCAGTACTTC. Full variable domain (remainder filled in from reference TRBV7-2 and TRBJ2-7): GAGVSQSPSNKVTEKGKDVELRCDPISGHTALYWYRQSLGQGLEFLIYFQGNSAPDKSGLPSDRFSAERTGGSVSTLTIQRTQQEDSAVYLCASSSNPRAGGEQYFGPGTRLTVT.